A selection of T cell receptor beta chains follows, all from one sample in a study of T cell responses to AZD1222 COVID-19 vaccine. TCRdb's table, derived via immunoSEQ multiplex PCR, lists solely in-frame clones and lacks some. The table has about 92,000 clones, about 90% seen once; the top ten hold 7.5%. Sequenced here: peripheral blood, sampled on day 0 of AZD1222 vaccination. Every receptor here comes from an adult in good health. CDR3s include the opening cysteine and the closing phenylalanine or tryptophan. D genes are given only for firm matches. Not all rows give a size; the values are once, few, many and, for expanded clones, a class.

D: .; J: TRBJ1-4; size: .; V: TRBV6-1; CDR3: CASSDQQWANEKLFF; DNA: TGTGCCAGCAGTGACCAACAGTGGGCTAATGAAAAACTGTTTTTT
D: TRBD2; J: TRBJ2-1; size: .; V: TRBV19; CDR3: CASSLSPGTNVPYNEQFF; DNA: TGTGCCAGTAGTCTCTCCCCCGGGACTAATGTACCCTACAATGAGCAGTTCTTC
D: .; J: TRBJ1-5; size: .; V: TRBV6-5; CDR3: CASKGGENQPQHF; DNA: TGTGCCAGCAAAGGAGGAGAAAATCAGCCCCAGCATTTT
D: TRBD1; J: TRBJ1-3; size: .; V: TRBV5-6; CDR3: CASSLITRMTGQTGNTIYF; DNA: TGTGCCAGCAGCTTGATAACGCGGATGACAGGGCAAACTGGAAACACCATATATTTT
D: .; J: TRBJ1-2; size: once; V: TRBV12-3/TRBV12-4; CDR3: CASSLARVGYTF; DNA: TGTGCCAGCAGTCTGGCACGGGTCGGCTACACCTTC
D: .; J: TRBJ2-2; size: .; V: TRBV19; CDR3: CASSRGRELFF; DNA: TGTGCCAGTAGTCGGGGGCGGGAGCTGTTTTTT
D: TRBD2; J: TRBJ2-5; size: .; V: TRBV10-1; CDR3: CASSESGRETQYF; DNA: TGCGCCAGCAGTGAAAGCGGGAGAGAGACCCAGTACTTC
D: .; J: TRBJ2-4; size: .; V: TRBV6-1; CDR3: CASSEVRGGMTGAKNIQYF; DNA: TGTGCCAGCAGTGAAGTCAGGGGGGGGATGACCGGAGCCAAAAACATTCAGTACTTC
D: .; J: TRBJ2-3; size: .; V: TRBV7-9; CDR3: CANAAVSTDTQYF; DNA: TGTGCCAATGCAGCGGTAAGCACAGATACGCAGTATTTT
D: .; J: TRBJ2-1; size: .; V: TRBV6-5; CDR3: CASSDQGTYNEQFF; DNA: TGTGCCAGCAGCGATCAGGGGACCTACAATGAGCAGTTCTTC
D: .; J: TRBJ1-1; size: .; V: TRBV6-5; CDR3: CASRRWGENTEAFF; DNA: TGTGCCAGCAGGCGATGGGGTGAAAACACTGAAGCTTTCTTT
D: .; J: TRBJ2-1; size: .; V: TRBV19; CDR3: CASSIGRLISYNEQFF; DNA: TGTGCCAGTAGTATAGGCCGACTGATCTCCTACAATGAGCAGTTCTTC
D: .; J: TRBJ2-1; size: .; V: TRBV14; CDR3: CASSDRPRERPILHNEQFF; DNA: TGTGCCAGCAGCGACCGTCCCAGGGAAAGGCCCATCCTCCACAATGAGCAGTTCTTC
D: .; J: TRBJ2-1; size: few; V: TRBV21-1; CDR3: CAKLAGEDNEQFF; DNA: TGTGCCAAACTAGCGGGAGAGGACAATGAGCAGTTCTTC
D: .; J: TRBJ1-1; size: once; V: TRBV7-9; CDR3: CASSIAGQPNTEAFF; DNA: TGTGCCAGCAGCATCGCAGGGCAACCAAACACTGAAGCTTTCTTT
D: .; J: TRBJ1-1; size: .; V: TRBV15; CDR3: CATSRGSELNTEAFF; DNA: TGTGCCACCAGCAGAGGATCTGAACTGAACACTGAAGCTTTCTTT
D: .; J: TRBJ1-4; size: .; V: TRBV28; CDR3: CASSSPWGQLDEKLFF; DNA: TGTGCCAGCAGTTCCCCGTGGGGCCAGCTGGATGAAAAACTGTTTTTT
D: .; J: TRBJ1-1; size: .; V: TRBV7-8; CDR3: CASSFPGRGNTEAFF; DNA: TGTGCCAGCAGCTTCCCGGGACGGGGGAACACTGAAGCTTTCTTT
D: TRBD1; J: TRBJ1-1; size: .; V: TRBV15; CDR3: CATSRNRDRLEAFF; DNA: TGTGCCACCAGCAGGAACCGGGACAGACTTGAAGCTTTCTTT
D: .; J: TRBJ2-1; size: few; V: TRBV30; CDR3: CAWCRTAPRYNEQFF; DNA: TGTGCCTGGTGCCGGACAGCCCCCCGTTACAATGAGCAGTTCTTC